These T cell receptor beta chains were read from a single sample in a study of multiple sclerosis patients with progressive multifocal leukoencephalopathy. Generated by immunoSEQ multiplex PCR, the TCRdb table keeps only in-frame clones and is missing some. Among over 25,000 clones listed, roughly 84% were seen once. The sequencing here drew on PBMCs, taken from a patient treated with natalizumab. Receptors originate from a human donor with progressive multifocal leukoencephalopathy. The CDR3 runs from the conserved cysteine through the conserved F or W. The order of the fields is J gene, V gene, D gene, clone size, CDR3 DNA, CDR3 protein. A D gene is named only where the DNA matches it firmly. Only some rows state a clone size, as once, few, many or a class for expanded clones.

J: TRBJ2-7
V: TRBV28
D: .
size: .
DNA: TGTGCCAGCAGAACAGGGCACGAGCAGTACTTC
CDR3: CASRTGHEQYF

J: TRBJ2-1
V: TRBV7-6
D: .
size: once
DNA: TGTGCCAGCAGCTCCACCAAGGGTTCGGGGGGCCTCAATGAGCAGTTCTTC
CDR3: CASSSTKGSGGLNEQFF

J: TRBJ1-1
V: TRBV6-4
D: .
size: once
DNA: TGTGCCAGCAGCTCAGGTCCGAGCACTGAAGCTTTCTTT
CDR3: CASSSGPSTEAFF

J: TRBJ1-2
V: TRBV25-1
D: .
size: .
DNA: TGTGCCAGCAGTCCCCAGCAGCCCCTGGCGGAGACTAACTATGGCTACACCTTC
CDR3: CASSPQQPLAETNYGYTF

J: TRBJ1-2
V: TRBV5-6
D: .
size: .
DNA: TGTGCCAGCAGCTTTGGTGAGGGCTATGGCTACACCTTC
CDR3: CASSFGEGYGYTF

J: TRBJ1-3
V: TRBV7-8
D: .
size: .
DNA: TGTGCCAGCAGCCCTCAGGCGGGGGGAAACACCATATATTTT
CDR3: CASSPQAGGNTIYF

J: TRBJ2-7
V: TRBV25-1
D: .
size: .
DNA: TGTGCCAGCAGTGAAGTGCACGAGCAGTACTTC
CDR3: CASSEVHEQYF

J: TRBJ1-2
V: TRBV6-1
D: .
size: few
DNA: TGTGCCAGCAGTGCTCTTTGGAGAGACGACTATGGCTACACCTTC
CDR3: CASSALWRDDYGYTF

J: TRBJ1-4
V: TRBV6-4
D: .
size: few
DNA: TGTGCCAGCAGTGACCCGACCGTCGGAGTGTTTTTT
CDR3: CASSDPTVGVFF

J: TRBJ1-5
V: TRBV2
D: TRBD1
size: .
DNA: TGTGCCAGCAGTGGGACAGGGTTGAGCAATCAGCCCCAGCATTTT
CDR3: CASSGTGLSNQPQHF

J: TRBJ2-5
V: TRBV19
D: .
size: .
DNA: TGTGCCAGTAGTATTTTCCAGGGCGCGACCCAGTACTTC
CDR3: CASSIFQGATQYF

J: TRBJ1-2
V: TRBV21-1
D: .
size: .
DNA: TGTGCCAGCAGCAACACTAACTATGGCTACACCTTC
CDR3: CASSNTNYGYTF

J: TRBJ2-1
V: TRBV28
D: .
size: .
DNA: TGTGCCAGCAGCTACCCCGGGGCGGGCGGGGAGCAGTTCTTC
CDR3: CASSYPGAGGEQFF

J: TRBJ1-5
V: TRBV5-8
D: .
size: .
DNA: TGTGCCAGCAGCAAGGATCGGGGTGGCAATCAGCCCCAGCATTTT
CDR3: CASSKDRGGNQPQHF

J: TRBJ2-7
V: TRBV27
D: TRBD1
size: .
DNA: TGTGCCAGCAGTTTAGAACGGACAGGGGCCTTAGGGGAGCAGTACTTC
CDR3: CASSLERTGALGEQYF

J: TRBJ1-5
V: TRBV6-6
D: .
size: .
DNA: TGTGCCAGCAGTTACCCCAAAGGAAACCAGCATTTT
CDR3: CASSYPKGNQHF

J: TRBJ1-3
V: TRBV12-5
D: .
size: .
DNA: TGTGCTAGTGGTTTGGGGAACACCATATATTTT
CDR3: CASGLGNTIYF

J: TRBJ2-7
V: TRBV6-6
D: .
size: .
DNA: TGTGCCAGCAGTTACCCCGACCTTTACGAGCAGTACTTC
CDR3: CASSYPDLYEQYF

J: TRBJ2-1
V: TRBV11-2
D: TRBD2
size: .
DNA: TGTGCCAGCAGCCCCGGACTAGCGGGAGGCCATTACAATGAGCAGTTCTTC
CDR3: CASSPGLAGGHYNEQFF

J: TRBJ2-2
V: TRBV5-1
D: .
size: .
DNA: TGCGCCAGCAGCCGGAACAGGGCCACCGGGGAGCTGTTTTTT
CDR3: CASSRNRATGELFF

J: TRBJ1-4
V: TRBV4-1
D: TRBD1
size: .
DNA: TGCGCCAGCAGCCCCGGACAGGTGAATGAAAAACTGTTTTTT
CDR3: CASSPGQVNEKLFF

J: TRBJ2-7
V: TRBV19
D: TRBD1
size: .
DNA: TGTGCCAGTATGGACAGGGGTCGATACGAGCAGTACTTC
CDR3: CASMDRGRYEQYF

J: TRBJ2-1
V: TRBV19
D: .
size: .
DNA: TGTGCCAGTAGTGAGCTTGTCGGGGTCTACAATGAGCAGTTCTTC
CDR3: CASSELVGVYNEQFF

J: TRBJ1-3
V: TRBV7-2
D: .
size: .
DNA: TGTGCCAGCAGCTTAGGGACAGCTGGAAACACCATATATTTT
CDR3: CASSLGTAGNTIYF

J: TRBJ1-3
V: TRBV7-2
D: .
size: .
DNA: TGTGCCAGCAGCTTAAACTCCCCCAGGGTGTCCGGAAACACCATATATTTT
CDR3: CASSLNSPRVSGNTIYF

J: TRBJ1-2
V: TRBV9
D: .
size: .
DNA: TGTGCCAGCAGCGCGCGCATTCGACAGGAACCGGGTTGTTGTGGCTACACCTTC
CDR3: CASSARIRQEPGCCGYTF

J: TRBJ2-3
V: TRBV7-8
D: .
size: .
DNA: TGTGCCAGCAGCTTAGGCAACTTAGGCTCTGAGTATTTT
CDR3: CASSLGNLGSEYF

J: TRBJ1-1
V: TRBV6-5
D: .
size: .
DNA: TGTGCCAGCAGTTACCTTGGGGGGTCTGAAGCTTTCTTT
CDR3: CASSYLGGSEAFF

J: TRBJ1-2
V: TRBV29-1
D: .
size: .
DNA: TGCAGTGTGGACAGCTCCTATGGCTACACCTTC
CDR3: CSVDSSYGYTF

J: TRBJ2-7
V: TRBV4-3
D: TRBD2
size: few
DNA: TGCGCCAGCAGCAGGACTAGCGGGGGACCCTACGAGCAGTACTTC
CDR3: CASSRTSGGPYEQYF

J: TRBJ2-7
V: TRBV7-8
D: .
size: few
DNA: TGTGCCAGCAGCTTAGACGCATACGAGCAGTACTTC
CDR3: CASSLDAYEQYF

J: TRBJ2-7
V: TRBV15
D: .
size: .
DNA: TGTGCCACCAGCCAGGGAACCTACGAGCAGTACTTC
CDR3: CATSQGTYEQYF

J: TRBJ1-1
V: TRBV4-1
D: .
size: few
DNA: TGCGCCAGCAGCCAAGCGTCGGGGGTGAACACTGAAGCTTTCTTT
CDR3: CASSQASGVNTEAFF

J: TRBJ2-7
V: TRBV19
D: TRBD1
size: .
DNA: TGTGCCAGTAGTATGACCGGGACAGGGATGTGGGAGCAGTACTTC
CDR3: CASSMTGTGMWEQYF

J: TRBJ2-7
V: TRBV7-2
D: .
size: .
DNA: TGTGCCAGCAGCTCCTCGAGAGGGGACGAGCAGTACTTC
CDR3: CASSSSRGDEQYF

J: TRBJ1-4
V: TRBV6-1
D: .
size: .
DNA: TGTGCCAGCAGTGAAGCGATGCAGGGGTCCATTGGAACTAATGAAAAACTGTTTTTT
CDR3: CASSEAMQGSIGTNEKLFF

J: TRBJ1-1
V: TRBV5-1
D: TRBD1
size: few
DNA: TGCGCCAGCAGCTTACGACAGGGGGCAGTGACTGAAGCTTTCTTT
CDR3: CASSLRQGAVTEAFF

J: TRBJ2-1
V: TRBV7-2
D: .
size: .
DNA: TGTGCCAGCAGCCCCGGGGGCGCTCGCCGGGTGAATGAGCAGTTCTTC
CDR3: CASSPGGARRVNEQFF

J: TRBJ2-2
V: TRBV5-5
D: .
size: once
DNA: TGTGCCAGCAGCTTGGTTGCGGGGACCGGGGAGCTGTTTTTT
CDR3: CASSLVAGTGELFF

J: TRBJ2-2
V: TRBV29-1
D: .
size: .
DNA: TGCAGCGTGTCGGGGAGTGGCGACGGCACCGGGGAGCTGTTTTTT
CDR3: CSVSGSGDGTGELFF

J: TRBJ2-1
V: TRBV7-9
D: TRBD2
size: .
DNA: TGTGCCAGCAGCTCACGCTGGGGACTAGCCTCATTCTACAATGAGCAGTTCTTC
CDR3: CASSSRWGLASFYNEQFF

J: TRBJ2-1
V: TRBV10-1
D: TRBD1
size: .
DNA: TGCGCCAGCAGTAGGGGACAGGGGTCCAATGAGCAGTTCTTC
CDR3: CASSRGQGSNEQFF

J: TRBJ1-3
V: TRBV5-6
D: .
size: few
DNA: TGTGCCAGCAGCTCCCTCCGGACCCCTACCCGGGGCATGTATTTT
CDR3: CASSSLRTPTRGMYF

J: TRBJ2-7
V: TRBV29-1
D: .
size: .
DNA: TGCAGCGTTGGGACCCTTTCCTACGAGCAGTACTTC
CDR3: CSVGTLSYEQYF

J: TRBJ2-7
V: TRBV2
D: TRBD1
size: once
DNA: TGTGCCAGCTCGGGACAGGGGACCTACGAGCAGTACTTC
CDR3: CASSGQGTYEQYF

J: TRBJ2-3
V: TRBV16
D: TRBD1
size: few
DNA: TGTGCCAGCAGCCAGGACAGGACAGATACGCAGTATTTT
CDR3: CASSQDRTDTQYF

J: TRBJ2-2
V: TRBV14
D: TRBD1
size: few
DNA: TGTGCCAGCAGCCAAGATCTTTCGGGACAGGGCACCGGGGAGCTGTTTTTT
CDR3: CASSQDLSGQGTGELFF

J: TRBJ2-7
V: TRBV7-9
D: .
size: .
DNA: TGTGCCAGCAGCTCCAGTACCGGGACGCACTTCTACGAGCAGTACTTC
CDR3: CASSSSTGTHFYEQYF

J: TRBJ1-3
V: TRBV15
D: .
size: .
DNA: TGTGCCACGCGAGACAGAAACACCATATATTTT
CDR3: CATRDRNTIYF

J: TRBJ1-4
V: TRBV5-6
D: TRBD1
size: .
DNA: TGTGCCAGCAGCTTGGGGCGGACAGGGTATGAAAAACTGTTTTTT
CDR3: CASSLGRTGYEKLFF